One and the same sample provided the 21 T cell receptor beta chains below, sequenced in a study of blood T cell repertoires in COVID-19. Profiled with immunoSEQ multiplex PCR; TCRdb holds only in-frame clones, not every one. The sample holds roughly 49,000 clones; 83% are singletons and the top ten take around 13%. The sample comprised peripheral blood. The receptor source for this set is a human donor in a cohort sampled during active COVID-19.

The genes are TRBV2 and TRBJ2-3; no reliable D call. The CDR3 sequence is 12 residues long. V was pared by 6 bases and J by 2 bases, with 6 bases between. CDR1 is SNHLY, CDR2 FYNNEI, per germline. The DNA for the CDR3 is TGTGCCAGCAGCCTTGTCACAGATACGCAGTATTTT. Protein: CASSLVTDTQYF.

The V and J genes are TRBV19 and TRBJ1-1, with D unresolved. Trimming cost V 6 bases and J 4 bases, with 12 bases left between them. CDR1 is LNHDA and CDR2 is SQIVND in the germline V gene (reference sequence). CDR3 size: 13 residues. CDR3 nucleotides: TGTGCCAGTAGACTAGGGAGCGGCACTGAAGCTTTCTTT. This encodes CASRLGSGTEAFF.

The chain is built from TRBV7-3 and TRBJ2-5; a possible D gene is TRBD1 (7 bases). Trimming shortened V by 8 bases and J by 4 bases, and 14 bases separated the two germline ends. The CDR3 is made up of 13 amino acids. CDR1 and CDR2 (germline): SGHTA, FQGTGA. CDR3 in DNA: TGTGCCAGCGGAAGGCAGGGGGGAGAGACCCAGTACTTC. Protein product: CASGRQGGETQYF.

The chain employs TRBV5-6 and TRBJ2-3, with D tentatively TRBD2 (5 bases). Looked up from germline, CDR1 is SGHDT and CDR2 is YYEEEE. The V and J ends lost 0 bases and 3 bases respectively, with 17 bases between them. The CDR3 runs 17 residues. The DNA for the CDR3 is TGTGCCAGCAGCTTGGCCGTTGGAGGCCTCCATACAGATACGCAGTATTTT. Residues: CASSLAVGGLHTDTQYF.

In its sample, this clone was seen a few times. The V gene is TRBV5-1, the J gene TRBJ1-1, with unresolved D. Germline V gives CDR1 SGHRS, CDR2 YFSETQ. This CDR3 has 14 residues. V lost 3 bases, J lost 2 bases, and 11 bases lay in between. The CDR3 bases are TGCGCCAGCAGCTCCCCTCGCGGCAACACTGAAGCTTTCTTT. Amino acid sequence: CASSSPRGNTEAFF.

This chain's CDR3 is CASSHPAGQSYEQYF. For the CDR3, the DNA is TGTGCCAGCAGTCACCCAGCCGGACAGTCATACGAGCAGTACTTC. The V call is TRBV6-2 or TRBV6-3, the J call TRBJ2-7, with D maybe TRBD1 (6 bases). Germline V gene sequence: CDR1 MNHEY, CDR2 SVGEGT. The CDR3 contains 15 residues. Between the trimmed V and J ends, which lost 5 bases and 4 bases, there was a span of 18 bases.

This clone was picked up a small number of times. The chain combines TRBV19 with TRBJ2-7; possible D gene TRBD1, 5 bases. This CDR3 comprises 15 residues. The V gene's germline CDR1 is LNHDA and CDR2 SQIVND (reference sequence). Trimming removed 0 bases from V and 2 bases from J, with 11 bases in between. The CDR3 DNA reads as TGTGCCAGTAGTATAGAATTGTCAGGGACCTACGAGCAGTACTTC. Amino acids: CASSIELSGTYEQYF. Based on the CDR3 plus reference TRBV19 and TRBJ2-7, the full variable domain is DGGITQSPKYLFRKEGQNVTLSCEQNLNHDAMYWYRQDPGQGLRLIYYSQIVNDFQKGDIAEGYSVSREKKESFPLTVTSAQKNPTAFYLCASSIELSGTYEQYFGPGTRLTVT.

The chain combines TRBV4-3 with TRBJ1-6, with D perhaps matching TRBD1 (5 bases). The germline V gene has CDR1 LGHNA and CDR2 YSLEER. This CDR3 spans 17 amino acids. V lost 3 bases and J lost 1, with 13 bases in between. In nucleotides, the CDR3 is TGCGCCAGCAGCCAGTCAGTCGGGGGTTCCTATAATTCACCCCTCCACTTT. As protein: CASSQSVGGSYNSPLHF.

V is TRBV30 and J is TRBJ2-7, with TRBD2 identical over 14 bases. CDR1 is GTSNPN, CDR2 SVGIG, per germline (reference sequence). This CDR3 has 16 residues. J lost 3 bases, V lost 5 bases, and 9 bases had no gene match. Here the CDR3 reads CAWGLAGGLRFYEQYF. CDR3 DNA: TGTGCCTGGGGACTAGCGGGGGGTCTCCGGTTCTACGAGCAGTACTTC.

The chain carries TRBV3-1 (or the pseudogene TRBV3-2) and TRBJ2-7; a weak D match, TRBD1 (5 bases). Trimming pared 1 base from V and 4 bases from J, leaving 5 bases between. Germline loops: CDR1 LGHDT, CDR2 YNNKEL (reference sequence). CDR3 length: 12 residues. This chain's CDR3 is CASSQGQYEQYF. The DNA of the CDR3 is TGTGCCAGCAGCCAAGGACAGTACGAGCAGTACTTC.

V gene TRBV2 combines with J gene TRBJ1-2; TRBD1 aligns across 9 bases. After removal of 10 bases from V and 1 base from J, the junction contained 4 bases not matched to a gene. The CDR3 runs to 13 residues. Germline V gene lookup returns CDR1 SNHLY and CDR2 FYNNEI. The CDR3 sequence: CAKPGQGNYGYTF. The CDR3 DNA is TGTGCCAAGCCGGGACAGGGTAACTATGGCTACACCTTC.

The chain couples TRBV7-3 to TRBJ2-2; 8 bases line up with TRBD1. V lost 6 bases and J lost 1; bases outside the gene matches: 7. Germline CDR1 SGHTA, CDR2 FQGTGA. The CDR3 covers 16 residues. The CDR3 coding sequence is TGTGCCAGCAGGCGATCCGGGACAGGGAACACCGGGGAGCTGTTTTTT. This gives the protein CASRRSGTGNTGELFF.

This clone was counted a few times. The genes are TRBV27 and TRBJ1-4; 7 positions agree with TRBD1. In germline, CDR1 is MNHEY, CDR2 SMNVEV (reference sequence). The trim removed 3 bases at V and 5 bases at J, leaving 3 bases unmatched. The CDR3 covers 14 residues. The CDR3 coding sequence is TGTGCCAGCAGTTTTGGGGACAGCAATGAAAAACTGTTTTTT. The encoded protein is CASSFGDSNEKLFF.

This clone was recorded once. The J gene is TRBJ1-5, the V gene TRBV19, with D perhaps TRBD1 (6 bases). Germline V gene data show CDR1 as LNHDA and CDR2 as SQIVND (reference sequence). This CDR3 is 18 amino acids long. Trimming left V 3 bases short and J 2 bases short, with 20 bases between. The CDR3 sequence: CASSMAPGERRGNQPQHF. The CDR3 nucleotides are TGTGCCAGTAGTATGGCCCCAGGGGAACGAAGAGGCAATCAGCCCCAGCATTTT.

DNA of the CDR3: TGTGCCAGCAGCTTACACCGGGACAGTCGGGAAAAACTGTTTTTT. Translated, it gives CASSLHRDSREKLFF. The chain couples TRBV5-5 to TRBJ1-4; 7 positions match TRBD1. After removal of 2 bases from V and 8 bases from J, the junction contained 9 bases not matched to a gene. CDR1 is SGHKS and CDR2 is YYEKEE in the germline V gene (reference sequence). The CDR3 extends over 15 amino acids.

This chain joins TRBV6-5 and TRBJ1-6, with 10 bases that match TRBD1. The CDR3 runs to 15 residues. In germline, CDR1 is MNHEY, CDR2 SVGAGI. Losses at the gene ends were 2 bases for V and 5 bases for J; bases not matched to a gene: 0. CDR3: CASSYGQGDNSPLHF. The CDR3 nucleotides are TGTGCCAGCAGTTACGGACAGGGGGATAATTCACCCCTCCACTTT.

The CDR3 DNA reads TGCGCCAGCCGTACGTCCGGGGACAGCGAAGCTTTCTTT. Translating gives CASRTSGDSEAFF. This chain uses TRBV5-1 with TRBJ1-1; 7 bases map to TRBD1. Germline CDR1 is SGHRS and CDR2 is YFSETQ. V gave up 7 bases and J gave up 8 bases; unmatched junction bases: 11. This CDR3 is 13 amino acids long. Supplemented by reference TRBV5-1 and TRBJ1-1, the full variable domain reads KAGVTQTPRYLIKTRGQQVTLSCSPISGHRSVSWYQQTPGQGLQFLFEYFSETQRNKGNFPGRFSGRQFSNSRSEMNVSTLELGDSALYLCASRTSGDSEAFFGQGTRLTVV.

The J gene is TRBJ1-5, the V gene TRBV20-1; no firm D call. With 3 bases removed from V and 3 bases from J, the gap between germline ends came to 9 bases. Germline assignment: CDR1 DFQATT and CDR2 SNEGSKA (reference sequence). CDR3 length: 13 amino acids. In nucleotides, the CDR3 is TGCAGTGCTAGTACGGTGTACAATCAGCCCCAGCATTTT. Residues: CSASTVYNQPQHF.

This clone was observed a single time. The rearrangement links TRBV5-1 to TRBJ1-5; D remains ambiguous. CDR1 SGHRS and CDR2 YFSETQ come from the germline V gene. The germline V and J ends were trimmed by 1 base and 0 bases, with 11 bases remaining between them. CDR3 size: 16 residues. The CDR3 protein is CASSLNGPSSNQPQHF. CDR3 nucleotides: TGCGCCAGCAGCTTGAATGGGCCGTCTAGCAATCAGCCCCAGCATTTT.

The V and J genes are TRBV7-3 and TRBJ2-3; possibly TRBD2 for D (5 bases). The germline CDR1 and CDR2 sequences are SGHTA and FQGTGA. Trimming removed 5 bases at V and 2 bases at J, with 14 bases between. The CDR3 extends over 15 amino acids. CDR3 sequence reads: CASSPLGVFTDTQYF. The DNA for the CDR3 is TGTGCCAGCAGCCCCCTCGGGGTGTTCACAGATACGCAGTATTTT.

The V call is TRBV9, the J call TRBJ2-7; 9 bases fit TRBD1. The CDR3 is made up of 14 amino acids. The ends lost 0 bases at V and 2 bases at J; junction bases unmatched: 0. Germline-derived CDR1 and CDR2 are SGDLS and YYNGEE. The DNA for the CDR3 is TGTGCCAGCAGCGTAGGGGACAGGGCCTACGAGCAGTACTTC. Its protein product is CASSVGDRAYEQYF.